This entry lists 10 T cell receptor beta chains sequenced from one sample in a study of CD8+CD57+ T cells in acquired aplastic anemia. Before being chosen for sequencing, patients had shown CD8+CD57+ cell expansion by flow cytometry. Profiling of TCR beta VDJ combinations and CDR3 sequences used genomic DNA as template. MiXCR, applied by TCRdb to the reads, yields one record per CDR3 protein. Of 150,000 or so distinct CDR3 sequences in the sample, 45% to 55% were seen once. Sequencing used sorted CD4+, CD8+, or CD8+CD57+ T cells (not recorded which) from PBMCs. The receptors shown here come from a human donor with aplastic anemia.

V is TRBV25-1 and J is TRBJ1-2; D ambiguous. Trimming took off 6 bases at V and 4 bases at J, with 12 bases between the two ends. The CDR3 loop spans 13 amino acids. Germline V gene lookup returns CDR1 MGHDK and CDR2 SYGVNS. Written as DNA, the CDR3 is TGTGCCAGCAGGTTATCGGGCAGCTATGGCTACACCTTC. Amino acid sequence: CASRLSGSYGYTF.

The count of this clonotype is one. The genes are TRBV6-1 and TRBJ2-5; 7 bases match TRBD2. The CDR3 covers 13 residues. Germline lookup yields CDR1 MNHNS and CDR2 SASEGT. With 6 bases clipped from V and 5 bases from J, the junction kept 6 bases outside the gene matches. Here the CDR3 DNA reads TGTGCCAGCAGCCCACGGGGGGTTGAGACCCAGTACTTC. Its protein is CASSPRGVETQYF.

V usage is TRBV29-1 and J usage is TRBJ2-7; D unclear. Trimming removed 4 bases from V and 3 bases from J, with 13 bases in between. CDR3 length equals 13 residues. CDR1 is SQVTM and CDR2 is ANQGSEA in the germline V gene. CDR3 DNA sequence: TGCAGCGTTGTAGGTCAGTGGAACTACGAGCAGTACTTC. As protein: CSVVGQWNYEQYF.

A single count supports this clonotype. The CDR3 DNA sequence: TGCAGTGCAAGAACCAGACTAGTTACAGATACGCAGTATTTT. This sequence encodes CSARTRLVTDTQYF. The chain is built from TRBV20-1 and TRBJ2-3; tentatively, D is TRBD2 (6 bases). Germline lookup yields CDR1 DFQATT and CDR2 SNEGSKA (reference sequence). The ends were cut back, 6 bases at V and 3 bases at J, with 16 bases in the middle. The CDR3 length is 14 residues.

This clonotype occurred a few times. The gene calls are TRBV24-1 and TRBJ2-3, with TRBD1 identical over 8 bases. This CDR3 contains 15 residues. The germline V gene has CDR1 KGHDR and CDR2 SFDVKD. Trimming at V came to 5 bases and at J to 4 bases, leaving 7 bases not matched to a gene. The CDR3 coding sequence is TGTGCCACCAGTGCAACAGGGGGTGACGCAGATACGCAGTATTTT. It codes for CATSATGGDADTQYF.

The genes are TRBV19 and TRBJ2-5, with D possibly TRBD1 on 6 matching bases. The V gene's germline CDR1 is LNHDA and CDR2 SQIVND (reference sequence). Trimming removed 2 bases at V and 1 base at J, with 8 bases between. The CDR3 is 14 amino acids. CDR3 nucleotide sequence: TGTGCCAGTAGTATAACGGACAGCCAAGAGACCCAGTACTTC. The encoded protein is CASSITDSQETQYF.

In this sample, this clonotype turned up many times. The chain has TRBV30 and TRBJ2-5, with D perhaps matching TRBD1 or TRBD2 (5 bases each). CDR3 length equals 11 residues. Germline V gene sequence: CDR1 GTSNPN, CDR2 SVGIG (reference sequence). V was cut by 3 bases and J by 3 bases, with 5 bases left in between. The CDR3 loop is CAWRGEETQYF. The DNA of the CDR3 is TGTGCCTGGAGGGGGGAAGAGACCCAGTACTTC.

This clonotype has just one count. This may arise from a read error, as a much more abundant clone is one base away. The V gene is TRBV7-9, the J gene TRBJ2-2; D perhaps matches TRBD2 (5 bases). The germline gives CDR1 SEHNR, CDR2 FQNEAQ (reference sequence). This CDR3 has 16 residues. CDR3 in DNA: TGTGCCAGCAGCTTGACCGCTGGGGAGAACACCGGGGAGCTGCTTTTT. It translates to CASSLTAGENTGELLF.

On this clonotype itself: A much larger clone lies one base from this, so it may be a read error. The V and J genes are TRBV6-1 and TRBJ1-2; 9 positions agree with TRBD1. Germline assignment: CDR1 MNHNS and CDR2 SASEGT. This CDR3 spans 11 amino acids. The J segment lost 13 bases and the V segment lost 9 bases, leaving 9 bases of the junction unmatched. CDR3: CASGQGRRCTF. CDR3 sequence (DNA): TGTGCCAGTGGACAGGGGAGGCGCTGCACCTTC.

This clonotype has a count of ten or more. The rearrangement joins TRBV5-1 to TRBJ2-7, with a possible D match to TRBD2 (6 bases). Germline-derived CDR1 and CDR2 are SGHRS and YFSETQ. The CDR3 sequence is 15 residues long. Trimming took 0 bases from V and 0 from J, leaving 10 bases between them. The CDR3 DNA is TGCGCCAGCAGCTTGGTTGCGGGAAGCTCCTACGAGCAGTACTTC. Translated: CASSLVAGSSYEQYF.